This note documents a single T cell receptor beta chain sequence. The sample belongs to a study of blood T cell repertoires in COVID-19. Study-wide background: Sample material is recorded as cDNA or gDNA derived from T cells, B-cell-depleted T cells, or PBMCs.

This CDR3 region has 15 residues. V was shortened by 3 bases and J by 0 bases, with 11 bases between the two germline ends. Germline V gives CDR1 SGDLS, CDR2 YYNGEE. TCRdb's table, derived via immunoSEQ multiplex PCR, lists solely in-frame clones and lacks some. The sample includes 75,000 to 95,000 clones, around 67% of them seen just once. This receptor was identified in a man between 65 and 85 years old with COVID-19, enrolled during active disease. This chain joins TRBV9 and TRBJ2-3; D ambiguous. Sequenced: peripheral blood. The chain's CDR3 is CASSAVSWSTDTQYF. In nucleotides, the CDR3 is TGTGCCAGCAGCGCCGTGAGTTGGAGCACAGATACGCAGTATTTT.